This record covers a single T cell receptor (beta chain). Its antigen is unidentified. Other DNA sequences in the same sample also yield this CDR3. CD45RO-negative cells were positively selected for CCR7, leaving out terminally differentiated effector memory CD45RA+ cells. Around 30,000 T cell genomes, or about 190 ng DNA, went into the sorted-subset replicate PCRs. Clones were sequenced by immunoSEQ multiplex PCR, and TCRdb holds only the in-frame ones, with some missing. The top ten clones hold approximately 1% of a sample with 1.5 million to 2.5 million clones, just under 95% of them seen once. The source of the sample is a study of shared clonotypes between healthy human individuals. Whole-study context: Plates per donor: three CD4 naive, three CD4 memory, two CD8 naive, one CD8 memory. Overall study findings and caveats: Among donors, sharing of clonotypes was expected to be affected by sequencing depth. Rarefaction showed that sequencing of sorted subsets was incomplete (despite large depth).

CDR1 MNHEY and CDR2 SMNVEV come from the germline V gene (reference sequence). The CDR3 sequence is 12 residues long. V was pared by 6 bases and J by 4 bases, with 6 bases between. What was sequenced was naive CD8+ T cells sorted from blood. The chain uses TRBV27 and TRBJ2-2; D is unresolved. This receptor was obtained from a man aged 18 to 30 in good health. The CDR3 coding sequence is TGTGCCAGCAGCCTTATCACCGGGGAGCTGTTTTTT. This sequence encodes CASSLITGELFF.